Listed below are T cell receptor beta chains from one sample, sequenced in a study of blood T cell repertoires in COVID-19. Profiled with immunoSEQ multiplex PCR; TCRdb holds only in-frame clones, not every one. There are about 190,000 clones in the sample; approximately 90% occur only once, and less than 3.5% lies in the top ten. The sequenced sample consisted of peripheral blood. These receptors were taken from a woman in her thirties with active or convalescent COVID-19. Both conserved end residues are part of each CDR3. Each record gives: CDR3 DNA, CDR3 protein, clone size, D gene, J gene, CDR3 length, V gene. D genes are given only for firm matches. Clone size appears in some rows only: once, few, many, or a class for an expanded clone.

TGTGCCAGCAGTTTGACAGGGGCTTACACTGAAGCTTTCTTT | CASSLTGAYTEAFF | few | TRBD1 | TRBJ1-1 | 14 | TRBV6-5
TGTGCCAGCTCACCCAGGTCAGGGCTCGTGGATGGCTACACCTTC | CASSPRSGLVDGYTF | . | . | TRBJ1-2 | 15 | TRBV18
TGCGCCAGCAGCCTGGACTCGCTAGGGAATGAAAAACTGTTTTTT | CASSLDSLGNEKLFF | . | . | TRBJ1-4 | 15 | TRBV4-1
TGTGCCAGCAGTTACTCGGGCTGGGAGCAGTACTTC | CASSYSGWEQYF | . | . | TRBJ2-7 | 12 | TRBV6-5
TGTGCCAGCAGTAGTCCGGGACTAGCGGGAGTAAACTACGAGCAGTACTTC | CASSSPGLAGVNYEQYF | . | TRBD2 | TRBJ2-7 | 17 | TRBV27
TGCGCCAGCAGCCATCCCCTGGCAGGGGCGAACACTGAAGCTTTCTTT | CASSHPLAGANTEAFF | . | . | TRBJ1-1 | 16 | TRBV4-1
TGTGCCAGCAGTTACACGGGACTAGGTGAGCAGTTCTTC | CASSYTGLGEQFF | . | TRBD2 | TRBJ2-1 | 13 | TRBV6-5
TGTGCCAGCTCACCACAGGGAAGGAGGGACACTGAAGCTTTCTTT | CASSPQGRRDTEAFF | once | . | TRBJ1-1 | 15 | TRBV18
TGTGCCAGCACCCTACAGAGGGTTGGTTCACCCCTCCACTTT | CASTLQRVGSPLHF | . | . | TRBJ1-6 | 14 | TRBV11-2
TGCGCCAGCAGCTTGGGATCCCAGGGCGATACGCAGTATTTT | CASSLGSQGDTQYF | . | . | TRBJ2-3 | 14 | TRBV5-1
TGTGCCAGCAGCAAAATCCAGGGGGCGATTGACACTGAAGCTTTCTTT | CASSKIQGAIDTEAFF | . | . | TRBJ1-1 | 16 | TRBV21-1
TGTGCCAGCAGTCAGGGGGCTAACTATGGCTACACCTTC | CASSQGANYGYTF | . | TRBD1 | TRBJ1-2 | 13 | TRBV6-6
TGCGCCAGCAGCCCCATACTAGCGGGGGCCCCAGGCGCCCAGTACTTC | CASSPILAGAPGAQYF | once | TRBD2 | TRBJ2-5 | 16 | TRBV5-1
TGTGCCAGCAGCTTAGCGATAGCGGGAGGGAACCGTGAGCAGTTCTTC | CASSLAIAGGNREQFF | . | TRBD2 | TRBJ2-1 | 16 | TRBV7-6
TGTGCCAGCACCAACTTAGGCAGCGAGAACACTGAAGCTTTCTTT | CASTNLGSENTEAFF | . | . | TRBJ1-1 | 15 | TRBV6-5
TGTGCCAGCAGCCGTACTACGCCAGACAGGGACGTGGGCACTGAAGCTTTCTTT | CASSRTTPDRDVGTEAFF | . | TRBD1 | TRBJ1-1 | 18 | TRBV7-9
TGTGCCATCAGTGAGCTGAGCGACAGCTCCTACAATGAGCAGTTCTTC | CAISELSDSSYNEQFF | . | . | TRBJ2-1 | 16 | TRBV10-3
TGTGCCAGCAGCCCGTTAGGGGAACGCTACACCTTC | CASSPLGERYTF | . | . | TRBJ1-2 | 12 | TRBV5-6
TGTGCCATCAGATCCGGGGGGTCCTACGAGCAGTACTTC | CAIRSGGSYEQYF | few | TRBD2 | TRBJ2-7 | 13 | TRBV7-9
TGTGCCAGCAGCAGTCGGGACAGGGGGTGCCCCACTGAAGCTTTCTTT | CASSSRDRGCPTEAFF | . | . | TRBJ1-1 | 16 | TRBV21-1
TGTGCCAGCAGCTTCAGTGAAAAACTGTTTTTT | CASSFSEKLFF | once | . | TRBJ1-4 | 11 | TRBV7-2
TGCGCCAGCAGCCAAGACGGGGGGTCCTACGAGCAGTACTTC | CASSQDGGSYEQYF | . | TRBD2 | TRBJ2-7 | 14 | TRBV4-1
TGTGCCAGCAGGGTCACCCGGGGTGTACACACCATATATTTT | CASRVTRGVHTIYF | . | . | TRBJ1-3 | 14 | TRBV11-2
TGTGCCAGCAGCGTCTCGTGGGGGGATGGCTACACCTTC | CASSVSWGDGYTF | . | . | TRBJ1-2 | 13 | TRBV9
TGTGCCAGCAGCTTACGAGGGGGCGCGAACACAGATACGCAGTATTTT | CASSLRGGANTDTQYF | . | TRBD1 | TRBJ2-3 | 16 | TRBV7-9
TGTGCCAGCAGCCCAGCAGGCAGGACAGTCACAGATACGCAGTATTTT | CASSPAGRTVTDTQYF | . | . | TRBJ2-3 | 16 | TRBV7-6
TGTGCCAGCAGCTTAGAGCAGGGGAAGTCCGGCTACACCTTC | CASSLEQGKSGYTF | . | . | TRBJ1-2 | 14 | TRBV7-9
TGTGCCAGCAGTTTACCTGGCAGGGTAGGATATGGCTACACCTTC | CASSLPGRVGYGYTF | . | . | TRBJ1-2 | 15 | TRBV28
TGCGCCAGCAGTTTCACTAGCGGGGCCTACGAGCAGTACTTC | CASSFTSGAYEQYF | . | TRBD2 | TRBJ2-7 | 14 | TRBV10-2
TGTGCCAGCAGTCGACAGAATAACTATGGCTACACCTTC | CASSRQNNYGYTF | . | . | TRBJ1-2 | 13 | TRBV6-5
TGTGCCAGTAGTCTACCACAGGAGCCGAACACCGGGGAGCTGTTTTTT | CASSLPQEPNTGELFF | few | . | TRBJ2-2 | 16 | TRBV19
TGCGCCAGCAGCTTGGCCCGACGGGAGTCCGGGGAGCTGTTTTTT | CASSLARRESGELFF | . | . | TRBJ2-2 | 15 | TRBV5-1
TGTGCCAGCTCACGATCAGAGGGCCGTGGCGGCGAGCAGTACTTC | CASSRSEGRGGEQYF | once | . | TRBJ2-7 | 15 | TRBV18
TGCGCCAGCAGCCCAGGACTAGCGCTGCTGGATGAGCAGTACTTC | CASSPGLALLDEQYF | . | TRBD2 | TRBJ2-7 | 15 | TRBV5-1
TGTGCTAGTGGTTTAGGGGACAGGCTAATCGAAGAGGGTGAGCAGTTCTTC | CASGLGDRLIEEGEQFF | . | TRBD1 | TRBJ2-1 | 17 | TRBV12-5
TGCGCCAGCAGCGTAGGGACAGGGACTGGAAACACCATATATTTT | CASSVGTGTGNTIYF | . | TRBD1 | TRBJ1-3 | 15 | TRBV5-1
TGCGCCAGCAGCTTGGCCACGGGACACAAGTTTGATAATTCACCCCTCCACTTT | CASSLATGHKFDNSPLHF | . | . | TRBJ1-6 | 18 | TRBV5-1
TGTGCCAGCTGGATTTGGACAGGGGGTAATGGCTACACCTTC | CASWIWTGGNGYTF | . | TRBD1 | TRBJ1-2 | 14 | TRBV28
TGTGCCAGCAGCTGGTTGGCAGGGAATAATTCACCCCTCCACTTT | CASSWLAGNNSPLHF | . | . | TRBJ1-6 | 15 | TRBV7-9
TGCGCCAGCAGCCAAGACCCCTCAGGGTGGGAAAAACTGTTTTTT | CASSQDPSGWEKLFF | . | . | TRBJ1-4 | 15 | TRBV4-1
TGTGCCAGCAGAAGACAGGGGGCCCATGGCTACACCTTC | CASRRQGAHGYTF | . | TRBD1 | TRBJ1-2 | 13 | TRBV6-5
TGTGCCAGCAGTCCTGTAGCGGGAGCCTACAATGAGCAGTTCTTC | CASSPVAGAYNEQFF | . | TRBD2 | TRBJ2-1 | 15 | TRBV27
TGTGCCAGCAGCTCAGACAGCACTTTTGAAGCTTTCTTT | CASSSDSTFEAFF | . | . | TRBJ1-1 | 13 | TRBV7-9
TGTGCCAGCAGTTCATCGGGCGGGGTCTTTGGAGGCTACACCTTC | CASSSSGGVFGGYTF | few | . | TRBJ1-2 | 15 | TRBV28
TGTGCCAGCAGTTTTAGCGGGCAGGGAAATGCTTTCTTT | CASSFSGQGNAFF | few | . | TRBJ1-1 | 13 | TRBV12-3/TRBV12-4
TGTGCCAGCAGTCAGGGGAAGGGAGACACCTACGAGCAGTACTTC | CASSQGKGDTYEQYF | . | . | TRBJ2-7 | 15 | TRBV2
TGTGCCAGCAGTTTCCAGGTGTCTGGCTACACCTTC | CASSFQVSGYTF | . | . | TRBJ1-2 | 12 | TRBV12-3/TRBV12-4
TGTGCCAGCAGTCATCGGGACGGGACAAATTCACCCCTCCACTTT | CASSHRDGTNSPLHF | . | . | TRBJ1-6 | 15 | TRBV6-5
TGCGCCAGCAGTGATTACCAGGGAAGGGACACCGGGGAGCTGTTTTTT | CASSDYQGRDTGELFF | . | . | TRBJ2-2 | 16 | TRBV10-1